These 8 T cell receptor beta chains originate from one sample sequenced in a study of shared clonotypes between healthy human individuals. Measured with immunoSEQ multiplex PCR; TCRdb has only the in-frame clones, and not every one. This table has 450,000 to 500,000 clones, about 79% appearing once. The source material was PBMCs. Source of these receptors: a woman between 35 and 50 years old in good health. Some clones in this sample may be carry-over from other donors' samples.

The rearrangement uses TRBV7-3 and TRBJ2-6, with D unclear. The CDR3 totals 16 residues. Trimming removed 5 bases at V and 2 bases at J, with 13 bases between. The germline CDR1 and CDR2 sequences are SGHTA and FQGTGA. For the CDR3, the DNA is TGTGCCAGCAGCATTACCGACGCACCTGGGGCCAACGTCCTGACTTTC. Residues: CASSITDAPGANVLTF.

The rearrangement uses TRBV29-1 and TRBJ2-7; D gene ambiguous. With 1 base removed from V and 0 bases from J, the gap between germline ends came to 13 bases. The CDR3 contains 15 residues. Germline V gene data show CDR1 as SQVTM and CDR2 as ANQGSEA. The CDR3 loop is CSVEVFTQNSYEQYF. The DNA of the CDR3 is TGCAGCGTTGAAGTGTTCACACAGAACTCCTACGAGCAGTACTTC.

The chain's CDR3 is CASSLTRGSGTDTQYF. DNA for the CDR3: TGTGCCAGCAGCTTAACTCGCGGGAGTGGCACAGATACGCAGTATTTT. The chain links TRBV7-3 to TRBJ2-3; TRBD2 matches 7 bases. V dropped 0 bases and J dropped 1; count of bases not matched to a gene: 4. Per the germline V gene, CDR1 is SGHTA and CDR2 is FQGTGA. The CDR3 is 16 residues long. The full variable domain, its missing parts supplied by reference TRBV7-3 and TRBJ2-3, is GAGVSQTPSNKVTEKGKYVELRCDPISGHTALYWYRQSLGQGPEFLIYFQGTGAADDSGLPNDRFFAVRPEGSVSTLKIQRTERGDSAVYLCASSLTRGSGTDTQYFGPGTRLTVL.

This chain links TRBV6-4 with TRBJ2-3; tentative D call: TRBD1 (5 bases). Germline CDR1 is MRHNA and CDR2 is SNTAGT. Trimming stripped 3 bases from V and 4 bases from J, with 11 bases between. CDR3 length: 14 amino acids. CDR3 sequence reads: CASSESAGPDTQYF. CDR3 sequence (DNA): TGTGCCAGCAGTGAGAGTGCAGGGCCAGATACGCAGTATTTT.

This clone was detected a few times. DNA for the CDR3: TGTGCCAGCAGCGGGACTAGCGGGATGGGGGAGACCCAGTACTTC. Its protein is CASSGTSGMGETQYF. This sequence joins TRBV9 and TRBJ2-5; TRBD2 matches at 12 bases. From germline, CDR1 is SGDLS and CDR2 YYNGEE. Unmatched junction bases numbered 5, after V lost 3 bases and J lost 5 bases. The CDR3 has 15 amino acids.

In nucleotides, the CDR3 is TGTGCCTGGAGTCGGGAGGCTAACACTGAAGCTTTCTTT. Encoded protein: CAWSREANTEAFF. This chain joins TRBV30 and TRBJ1-1; no reliable D call. CDR3 length: 13 amino acids. Germline lookup yields CDR1 GTSNPN and CDR2 SVGIG (reference sequence). Trimming removed 2 bases from V and 2 bases from J, with 9 bases in between.

The rearrangement links TRBV5-1 to TRBJ2-1; TRBD2 is a possible D gene (5 bases). This CDR3 has 15 residues. The V end lost 4 bases, the J end lost 2 bases, and 13 bases lay between the germline ends. Germline V gene lookup returns CDR1 SGHRS and CDR2 YFSETQ. The CDR3 DNA sequence: TGCGCCAGCAGCCTATCCGAGGGTCCCTACAATGAGCAGTTCTTC. Residues: CASSLSEGPYNEQFF.

The CDR3 DNA reads as TGCAGCGTCGACAGGGGTGGCTACAATGAGCAGTTCTTC. This gives the protein CSVDRGGYNEQFF. V gene TRBV29-1 combines with J gene TRBJ2-1, with TRBD1 identical over 8 bases. Trimming at V came to 6 bases and at J to 3 bases, leaving 4 bases not matched to a gene. This CDR3 spans 13 amino acids. The germline CDR1 and CDR2 sequences are SQVTM and ANQGSEA.